The TCR beta chain under discussion was sequenced for a study of T cell responses to AZD1222 COVID-19 vaccine. With 1 base removed from V and 0 bases from J, the gap between germline ends came to 7 bases. Germline values: CDR1 SEHNR, CDR2 FQNEAQ (reference sequence). The CDR3 totals 16 residues. Clones were sequenced by immunoSEQ multiplex PCR, and TCRdb holds only the in-frame ones, with some missing. The table records tens of thousands of clones, under 95% of them present only once. Whole-study results and caveats: Vaccination with two AZD1222 doses was followed by a rise in Spike-specific TCR breadth and depth. The reported proportion of spike-specific TCRs targeting unmutated variant regions was nearly half. Clonal diversity was possibly underestimated, and the donors were mostly white British, with more females.

With respect to this clone: Antigen specificity is unknown.

Sequences were derived from peripheral blood, sampled on day 0 of MenACWY control vaccination. The origin of this receptor is an adult in good health. The chain recombines TRBV7-9 with TRBJ1-6, with unresolved D. The CDR3 DNA reads TGTGCCAGCAGCTTAGATCCGAGCTCCTATAATTCACCCCTCCACTTT. Translated: CASSLDPSSYNSPLHF.